These T cell receptor beta chains were read from a single sample in a study of blood T cell repertoires in COVID-19. Sequencing used immunoSEQ multiplex PCR; TCRdb keeps in-frame clones, though not all of them. The table has roughly 230,000 clones, around 87% seen once. Sequencing was carried out using peripheral blood. The receptors originated from a woman aged 55-75 years with COVID-19, enrolled during active disease. CDR3s include the opening cysteine and the closing phenylalanine or tryptophan. The order of the fields is clone size, CDR3 length, V gene, D gene, J gene, CDR3 DNA, CDR3 protein. D genes are given only for firm matches. Not all rows give a size; the values are once, few, many and, for expanded clones, a class.

clone_size: -
cdr3_length: 14
v_call: TRBV2
d_call: TRBD1
j_call: TRBJ1-4
cdr3_nt: TGTGCCATGCACCCGGGACAGGGGGATGAAAAACTGTTTTTT
cdr3_aa: CAMHPGQGDEKLFF

clone_size: -
cdr3_length: 13
v_call: TRBV7-3
d_call: -
j_call: TRBJ1-1
cdr3_nt: TGTGCCAGCAGCTTAAGGGAGGGGACTGAAGCTTTCTTT
cdr3_aa: CASSLREGTEAFF

clone_size: -
cdr3_length: 15
v_call: TRBV4-3
d_call: -
j_call: TRBJ1-5
cdr3_nt: TGCGCCAGCAGCCAAGAGGGAAATCAGGGCCAGCCCCAGCATTTT
cdr3_aa: CASSQEGNQGQPQHF

clone_size: -
cdr3_length: 13
v_call: TRBV27
d_call: TRBD1
j_call: TRBJ1-2
cdr3_nt: TGTGCCAGCAGTGAGGAGGGGGCGGCTGGCTACACCTTC
cdr3_aa: CASSEEGAAGYTF

clone_size: -
cdr3_length: 16
v_call: TRBV19
d_call: -
j_call: TRBJ2-6
cdr3_nt: TGTGCCAGTAGTACCGGACACGAAAGGGGGGCCAACGTCCTGACTTTC
cdr3_aa: CASSTGHERGANVLTF

clone_size: -
cdr3_length: 15
v_call: TRBV19
d_call: -
j_call: TRBJ2-7
cdr3_nt: TGTGCCAGTAGCTTTGCAGGCGACGGAACCTACGAGCAGTACTTC
cdr3_aa: CASSFAGDGTYEQYF

clone_size: -
cdr3_length: 18
v_call: TRBV2
d_call: TRBD2
j_call: TRBJ2-7
cdr3_nt: TGTGCCAGCAGTGAAGCGCTTCGGACTAGCGGGGGTGACTACGAGCAGTACTTC
cdr3_aa: CASSEALRTSGGDYEQYF

clone_size: -
cdr3_length: 14
v_call: TRBV9
d_call: -
j_call: TRBJ1-6
cdr3_nt: TGTGCCAGCAGCGAGGAGGGCAGGAATTCACCCCTCCACTTT
cdr3_aa: CASSEEGRNSPLHF

clone_size: -
cdr3_length: 13
v_call: TRBV12-3/TRBV12-4
d_call: TRBD1
j_call: TRBJ2-7
cdr3_nt: TGTGCCAGCAGTTGGACAGGGAGCTACGAGCAGTACTTC
cdr3_aa: CASSWTGSYEQYF

clone_size: -
cdr3_length: 18
v_call: TRBV6-1
d_call: -
j_call: TRBJ1-4
cdr3_nt: TGTGCCAGCAGTGAAGTTGGGAGGGGTGGGCCAACTAATGAAAAACTGTTTTTT
cdr3_aa: CASSEVGRGGPTNEKLFF

clone_size: -
cdr3_length: 13
v_call: TRBV11-2
d_call: -
j_call: TRBJ1-1
cdr3_nt: TGTGCCAGCAACTTGGACATGAACACTGAAGCTTTCTTT
cdr3_aa: CASNLDMNTEAFF

clone_size: -
cdr3_length: 14
v_call: TRBV5-1
d_call: -
j_call: TRBJ1-6
cdr3_nt: TGCGCCAGCAGCTTCCGGGTGGGTAATTCACCCCTCCACTTT
cdr3_aa: CASSFRVGNSPLHF

clone_size: -
cdr3_length: 15
v_call: TRBV6-5
d_call: -
j_call: TRBJ1-3
cdr3_nt: TGTGCCAGCAGTCGGGGACACCAGTCTGGAAACACCATATATTTT
cdr3_aa: CASSRGHQSGNTIYF

clone_size: few
cdr3_length: 14
v_call: TRBV7-2
d_call: TRBD1
j_call: TRBJ1-5
cdr3_nt: TGTGCCAGCAGCCTCACAGGGGTGGGGCAGCCCCAGCATTTT
cdr3_aa: CASSLTGVGQPQHF

clone_size: -
cdr3_length: 16
v_call: TRBV7-3
d_call: TRBD2
j_call: TRBJ2-1
cdr3_nt: TGTGCCAGCAGCTACACAGGGACTAGCGGGGGGTTTGAGCAGTTCTTC
cdr3_aa: CASSYTGTSGGFEQFF

clone_size: -
cdr3_length: 14
v_call: TRBV3-1/TRBV3-2
d_call: TRBD1
j_call: TRBJ1-2
cdr3_nt: TGTGCCAGCAGCCCCGGGACAGCAAACTATGGCTACACCTTC
cdr3_aa: CASSPGTANYGYTF

clone_size: -
cdr3_length: 13
v_call: TRBV10-3
d_call: TRBD2
j_call: TRBJ2-5
cdr3_nt: TGTGCCATCAGTGTTAGCGGGCAAGAGACCCAGTACTTC
cdr3_aa: CAISVSGQETQYF

clone_size: once
cdr3_length: 14
v_call: TRBV3-1/TRBV3-2
d_call: -
j_call: TRBJ1-1
cdr3_nt: TGTGCCAGCAGCCCACCGACAGGAAGCACTGAAGCTTTCTTT
cdr3_aa: CASSPPTGSTEAFF

clone_size: -
cdr3_length: 16
v_call: TRBV5-1
d_call: -
j_call: TRBJ1-6
cdr3_nt: TGCGCCAGCAGCTTGGGAACGCGTTCCTATAATTCACCCCTCCACTTT
cdr3_aa: CASSLGTRSYNSPLHF

clone_size: -
cdr3_length: 16
v_call: TRBV25-1
d_call: TRBD1
j_call: TRBJ2-1
cdr3_nt: TGTGCCAGCAGTGACTTGGACAGGGGGCAGGACAATGAGCAGTTCTTC
cdr3_aa: CASSDLDRGQDNEQFF

clone_size: -
cdr3_length: 16
v_call: TRBV27
d_call: TRBD1
j_call: TRBJ1-2
cdr3_nt: TGTGCCAGCAGGCGGGACAGGGATGGACGTAACTATGGCTACACCTTC
cdr3_aa: CASRRDRDGRNYGYTF

clone_size: -
cdr3_length: 14
v_call: TRBV2
d_call: -
j_call: TRBJ2-7
cdr3_nt: TGTGCCAGCAGATACCGGTGGGGACACGAGGTGCAGTACTTC
cdr3_aa: CASRYRWGHEVQYF

clone_size: once
cdr3_length: 12
v_call: TRBV3-1/TRBV3-2
d_call: -
j_call: TRBJ2-7
cdr3_nt: TGTGCCAGCAGCCAAGCAGGGTACGAGCAGTACTTC
cdr3_aa: CASSQAGYEQYF

clone_size: few
cdr3_length: 14
v_call: TRBV11-2
d_call: -
j_call: TRBJ2-7
cdr3_nt: TGTGCCAGCAGCTTAGTACTCAACTCCTACGAGCAGTACTTC
cdr3_aa: CASSLVLNSYEQYF

clone_size: once
cdr3_length: 14
v_call: TRBV6-1
d_call: TRBD1
j_call: TRBJ1-5
cdr3_nt: TGTGCCAGCAGTGAGACAGGGGGCGGTCAGCCCCAGCATTTT
cdr3_aa: CASSETGGGQPQHF

clone_size: few
cdr3_length: 15
v_call: TRBV6-1
d_call: -
j_call: TRBJ2-5
cdr3_nt: TGTGCCAGCAGTGAAGCTGGAGGGAACCAAGAGACCCAGTACTTC
cdr3_aa: CASSEAGGNQETQYF

clone_size: -
cdr3_length: 11
v_call: TRBV20-1
d_call: -
j_call: TRBJ1-2
cdr3_nt: TGCAGTGCTAATCAGGTGGCGGGCTACACCTTC
cdr3_aa: CSANQVAGYTF

clone_size: -
cdr3_length: 14
v_call: TRBV6-5
d_call: -
j_call: TRBJ2-7
cdr3_nt: TGTGCCAGCAGTTACGGACCGGGGGCCTACGAGCAGTACTTC
cdr3_aa: CASSYGPGAYEQYF

clone_size: -
cdr3_length: 14
v_call: TRBV10-3
d_call: TRBD1
j_call: TRBJ2-5
cdr3_nt: TGTGCCACCCGGCCGGGACAGGGGTGGGAGACCCAGTACTTC
cdr3_aa: CATRPGQGWETQYF

clone_size: -
cdr3_length: 13
v_call: TRBV27
d_call: -
j_call: TRBJ2-7
cdr3_nt: TGTGCCAGCACCCGGGGGTTCATGTACGAGCAGTACTTC
cdr3_aa: CASTRGFMYEQYF

clone_size: -
cdr3_length: 15
v_call: TRBV5-1
d_call: -
j_call: TRBJ1-1
cdr3_nt: TGCGCCAGCAGCTTGAGGATCGGGGGGAACACTGAAGCTTTCTTT
cdr3_aa: CASSLRIGGNTEAFF

clone_size: few
cdr3_length: 19
v_call: TRBV11-2
d_call: TRBD1
j_call: TRBJ1-1
cdr3_nt: TGTGCCAGCAGCTTAGGTAGGGCCAGGGGGCCTGGCTATAGCACTGAAGCTTTCTTT
cdr3_aa: CASSLGRARGPGYSTEAFF

clone_size: -
cdr3_length: 15
v_call: TRBV5-1
d_call: -
j_call: TRBJ1-6
cdr3_nt: TGCGCCAGCAGCTTGGCCGGGTCAGGGAGGTCACCCCTCCACTTT
cdr3_aa: CASSLAGSGRSPLHF

clone_size: -
cdr3_length: 14
v_call: TRBV19
d_call: TRBD1
j_call: TRBJ2-3
cdr3_nt: TGTGCCAGTAGTCCTGTCGGGACAGGGGATACGCAGTATTTT
cdr3_aa: CASSPVGTGDTQYF

clone_size: -
cdr3_length: 17
v_call: TRBV18
d_call: -
j_call: TRBJ2-3
cdr3_nt: TGTGCCAGCTCACCACGCGTGGGCAGGGATGGCACAGATACGCAGTATTTT
cdr3_aa: CASSPRVGRDGTDTQYF

clone_size: -
cdr3_length: 15
v_call: TRBV9
d_call: TRBD1
j_call: TRBJ1-5
cdr3_nt: TGTGCCAGCAGCGTGGGACAGGGGGGCAATCAGCCCCAGCATTTT
cdr3_aa: CASSVGQGGNQPQHF

clone_size: -
cdr3_length: 15
v_call: TRBV3-1/TRBV3-2
d_call: -
j_call: TRBJ2-3
cdr3_nt: TGTGCCAGCAGCCAAGTTTCGGGTACCACAGATACGCAGTATTTT
cdr3_aa: CASSQVSGTTDTQYF

clone_size: -
cdr3_length: 16
v_call: TRBV10-1
d_call: TRBD1
j_call: TRBJ1-2
cdr3_nt: TGCGCCAGCAGTGAGAGGTCCAGGGGGCACAGATATGGCTACACCTTC
cdr3_aa: CASSERSRGHRYGYTF

clone_size: -
cdr3_length: 16
v_call: TRBV9
d_call: TRBD2
j_call: TRBJ2-1
cdr3_nt: TGTGCCAGCAGCGCAGGGTCGGGGGACTATTTCAATGAGCAGTTCTTC
cdr3_aa: CASSAGSGDYFNEQFF

clone_size: once
cdr3_length: 16
v_call: TRBV5-1
d_call: -
j_call: TRBJ1-4
cdr3_nt: TGCGCCAGCAGCTTGGGAGGGTCTAGCGCTAATGAAAAACTGTTTTTT
cdr3_aa: CASSLGGSSANEKLFF

clone_size: -
cdr3_length: 15
v_call: TRBV6-6
d_call: TRBD1
j_call: TRBJ1-2
cdr3_nt: TGTGCCACCACACCCAGGGGGCGCGGGGACTATGGCTACACCTTC
cdr3_aa: CATTPRGRGDYGYTF

clone_size: -
cdr3_length: 12
v_call: TRBV5-8
d_call: -
j_call: TRBJ1-2
cdr3_nt: TGTGCCAGCAGCTTGGACCAGGGAAGTCACACCTTC
cdr3_aa: CASSLDQGSHTF

clone_size: -
cdr3_length: 15
v_call: TRBV19
d_call: -
j_call: TRBJ2-1
cdr3_nt: TGTGCCAGTAGTTCACCTGTCCGGGGGAAAGGTGAGCAGTTCTTC
cdr3_aa: CASSSPVRGKGEQFF

clone_size: -
cdr3_length: 15
v_call: TRBV19
d_call: TRBD1
j_call: TRBJ1-3
cdr3_nt: TGTGCCAGTAGTCCCGACAGGGACTCTGGAAACACCATATATTTT
cdr3_aa: CASSPDRDSGNTIYF

clone_size: -
cdr3_length: 14
v_call: TRBV7-6
d_call: TRBD1
j_call: TRBJ2-7
cdr3_nt: TGTGCCAGCAGTTCCGGGACAGGGACCTACGAGCAGTACTTC
cdr3_aa: CASSSGTGTYEQYF

clone_size: -
cdr3_length: 14
v_call: TRBV3-1/TRBV3-2
d_call: TRBD1
j_call: TRBJ1-5
cdr3_nt: TGTGCCAGCAGCCAAATACAGGGGGGTCAGCCCCAGCATTTT
cdr3_aa: CASSQIQGGQPQHF

clone_size: -
cdr3_length: 12
v_call: TRBV5-4
d_call: -
j_call: TRBJ2-1
cdr3_nt: TGTGCCAGCAGCTTGGATGAACGGGGGTGGTTCTTC
cdr3_aa: CASSLDERGWFF

clone_size: once
cdr3_length: 16
v_call: TRBV7-9
d_call: TRBD1
j_call: TRBJ2-7
cdr3_nt: TGTGCCAGCAGCGGCCGGACAGGCTTGCAGGTCTACGAGCAGTACTTC
cdr3_aa: CASSGRTGLQVYEQYF

clone_size: -
cdr3_length: 15
v_call: TRBV4-3
d_call: -
j_call: TRBJ1-6
cdr3_nt: TGCGCCAGCAGCCAAGAAGGGGGGGCGGGATCACCCCTCCACTTT
cdr3_aa: CASSQEGGAGSPLHF

clone_size: -
cdr3_length: 15
v_call: TRBV5-8
d_call: TRBD1
j_call: TRBJ2-1
cdr3_nt: TGTGCCAGCAGAAGTAGGACAGGGATCTACAATGAGCAGTTCTTC
cdr3_aa: CASRSRTGIYNEQFF

clone_size: -
cdr3_length: 13
v_call: TRBV5-8
d_call: TRBD1
j_call: TRBJ1-1
cdr3_nt: TGTGCCAGCAGCTTACAGGGGGGAACTGAAGCTTTCTTT
cdr3_aa: CASSLQGGTEAFF

clone_size: -
cdr3_length: 15
v_call: TRBV6-5
d_call: TRBD1
j_call: TRBJ1-6
cdr3_nt: TGTGCCAGCACCCGTCGGGACAGGGTCGATTCACCCCTCCACTTT
cdr3_aa: CASTRRDRVDSPLHF

clone_size: -
cdr3_length: 15
v_call: TRBV18
d_call: -
j_call: TRBJ2-3
cdr3_nt: TGTGCCAGCTCACCTATGGGGGCGAGCACAGATACGCAGTATTTT
cdr3_aa: CASSPMGASTDTQYF

clone_size: -
cdr3_length: 12
v_call: TRBV21-1
d_call: -
j_call: TRBJ2-7
cdr3_nt: TGTGCCAGCAGCAAAGGTGCAGGTTGGCAGTACTTC
cdr3_aa: CASSKGAGWQYF

clone_size: few
cdr3_length: 11
v_call: TRBV5-6
d_call: -
j_call: TRBJ1-2
cdr3_nt: TGTGCCAGCAGGGGGGCCGGGGGCTACACCTTC
cdr3_aa: CASRGAGGYTF